The rows below give T cell receptor beta chains drawn from one sample of a study of T-cell reconstitution after alpha-beta-depleted transplantation in children. TCRdb passed the PCR reads through MiXCR, listing each CDR3 protein once. The data show tens of thousands of distinct CDR3 sequences, 15% to 18% seen once. The sample in question was PBMCs, mostly from graft donor cells, obtained 180 days after TCRalphabeta/CD19-depleted stem cell transplant. These TCRs come from a male patient aged 2 to 10 who had a stem cell transplant for acute lymphoblastic leukemia, so the T cells may come from the graft donor. The conserved cysteine and the conserved F or W are not part of the CDR3 here. Size values are once, few and many counts, or a class for expanded clones, and some rows have none.

TRBV18	few	TRBJ1-5	ASSPPTTGAQH
TRBV29-1	large	TRBJ1-5	SVEDENRDQPQH
TRBV7-2	.	TRBJ2-5	ASSPTVQETQY
TRBV7-2	few	TRBJ2-7	ASSSALGTGRYEQY
TRBV9	few	TRBJ2-1	ASSVGPAKKNEQF
TRBV20-1	.	TRBJ2-7	SVRGKWWYEQY
TRBV12-3/TRBV12-4	many	TRBJ1-4	ASRQGIGNEKLF
TRBV18	few	TRBJ1-4	ASSPRTPDLNEKLF
TRBV12-3/TRBV12-4	.	TRBJ2-3	ASSLGVAGVVTDTQY
TRBV5-1	.	TRBJ2-2	ASNRGPSGTGELF
TRBV5-6	.	TRBJ2-7	ASSRRGTGSSYEQY
TRBV7-9	medium-sized	TRBJ2-7	ASGSPGGDEQY
TRBV20-1	few	TRBJ1-5	SARDLRGDGYNQPQH